This T cell receptor (beta chain) was captured in a study of CD8 T cells in ankylosing spondylitis. CDR1 is SGHRS, CDR2 YFSETQ, per germline. The CDR3 consists of 16 residues. This clonotype was observed a handful of times. Antigen: not known. The junction does not match germline at one end; this may be a read error. The study, taken as a whole, reports: Disease-linked clones were found to be CD8+ and relatively rare in peripheral blood. Reactive arthritis synovial fluid and blood previously showed some of these motif variants.

TCRdb re-called the 5' RACE reads through MiXCR, storing one row per CDR3 protein. Of approximately 130,000 distinct CDR3 sequences listed, over 10% are singletons. This receptor was obtained from a female donor with ankylosing spondylitis or in good health (not recorded which). The specimen was blood, either unsorted or a sorted T cell fraction (not recorded which). This sequence joins TRBV5-1 and TRBJ2-7; 10 bases are a match to TRBD1. CDR3 bases: TGCGCCAGCGGCTTGGTGGGGACAGGGGCGACCTACGAGCAGTACTTC. Translating it yields CASGLVGTGATYEQYF.